The sequence of this T cell receptor beta chain was determined in a study of blood T cell repertoires in COVID-19. Turning to the study itself: The samples span acute and convalescent COVID-19 from the United States, Italy and Spain.

J gave up 4 bases and V 6 bases, and 4 bases lay outside the gene matches. This CDR3 contains 13 residues. Per the germline V gene, CDR1 is SQVTM and CDR2 is ANQGSEA. The assay was immunoSEQ multiplex PCR, and TCRdb's table has in-frame clones only and misses some. The sample has about 250,000 clones; around 90% are singletons. Worth noting for this clone: Other DNA sequences of this sample code for an identical CDR3.

This receptor was obtained from a woman aged 18-29 years who had recovered from COVID-19. V gene TRBV29-1 combines with J gene TRBJ1-1; 11 bases are a match to TRBD1. The sequenced sample was PBMCs or T cells enriched from blood (not recorded which). The CDR3 DNA is TGCAGCGTATTGGGGACAGGGGGCACTGAAGCTTTCTTT. Translating it yields CSVLGTGGTEAFF.